Shown below are 14 T cell receptor beta chains from a single sample sequenced in a study of cytomegalovirus exposure and HLA in healthy donors. PCR was performed using 60 Vbeta and 13 Jbeta primers. Produced via immunoSEQ multiplex PCR; TCRdb's table is partial and in-frame only. The sample yields about 95,000 clones, 70% to 80% seen once. The material sequenced was PBMCs. The receptors were gathered from a man in his fifties or sixties in good health and CMV-seronegative.

The rearrangement links TRBV5-1 to TRBJ2-7; TRBD1 matches at 9 bases. V lost 0 bases and J lost 2; bases outside the gene matches: 12. In germline, CDR1 is SGHRS, CDR2 YFSETQ. This CDR3 region has 18 residues. The CDR3, as DNA: TGCGCCAGCAGCTTGGACACGACCGGGACAGGGATTCCCTACGAGCAGTACTTC. This encodes CASSLDTTGTGIPYEQYF. Filled out from reference TRBV5-1 and TRBJ2-7, the complete variable domain reads KAGVTQTPRYLIKTRGQQVTLSCSPISGHRSVSWYQQTPGQGLQFLFEYFSETQRNKGNFPGRFSGRQFSNSRSEMNVSTLELGDSALYLCASSLDTTGTGIPYEQYFGPGTRLTVT.

This clone has just a few counts. V usage is TRBV29-1 and J usage is TRBJ1-5, with 7 bases identical to TRBD1. Germline assignment: CDR1 SQVTM and CDR2 ANQGSEA. This CDR3 is built from 13 residues. Unmatched junction bases numbered 6, after V lost 5 bases and J lost 5 bases. DNA of the CDR3: TGCAGCGTTTTAGGGGACAGTTATCAGCCCCAGCATTTT. Protein sequence: CSVLGDSYQPQHF.

In its sample, this clone was seen a few times. The J gene is TRBJ2-1, the V gene TRBV5-4, with D perhaps TRBD2 (5 bases). Deletions cut 5 bases from V and 7 bases from J, with 16 bases between. CDR1 and CDR2 (germline): SGHNT, YYREEE (reference sequence). CDR3 length: 14 amino acids. The CDR3 region has the DNA TGTGCCAGCAGTTCGCAGGCTAGCCGTAATGAGCAGTTCTTC. The encoded protein is CASSSQASRNEQFF.

The V and J genes are TRBV28 and TRBJ2-3; maybe TRBD1 (5 bases). Germline loops: CDR1 MDHEN, CDR2 SYDVKM. The CDR3 covers 15 residues. Trimming took 6 bases from V and 3 from J, leaving 16 bases between them. The CDR3 loop reads CASSIGVVGTDTQYF. DNA for the CDR3: TGTGCCAGCAGCATAGGGGTGGTAGGGACAGATACGCAGTATTTT.

The chain couples TRBV27 to TRBJ2-5; unclear D gene. Germline loops: CDR1 MNHEY, CDR2 SMNVEV (reference sequence). V lost 5 bases, J lost 4 bases, and 11 bases lay in between. The CDR3 is 13 residues long. In DNA form, the CDR3 reads TGTGCCAGCAGTCTGCGAGTCGGAGAGACCCAGTACTTC. Its translation is CASSLRVGETQYF.

The J gene is TRBJ2-5, the V gene TRBV5-6; 8 positions agree with TRBD2. This CDR3 is 17 amino acids long. Trimming took 0 bases from V and 7 from J; bases not matched to a gene: 14. Germline values: CDR1 SGHDT, CDR2 YYEEEE. The CDR3 nucleotides are TGTGCCAGCAGCTTGGGAGCGGGAGCCAGGAGGGGAGCGACCCAGTACTTC. Translated, it gives CASSLGAGARRGATQYF.

This sequence joins TRBV30 and TRBJ1-1; D gene ambiguous. Looked up from germline, CDR1 is GTSNPN and CDR2 is SVGIG (reference sequence). This CDR3 region has 12 residues. V gave up 3 bases and J gave up 0 bases, with 5 bases separating them. The DNA for the CDR3 is TGTGCCTGGAGACGGGTGAACACTGAAGCTTTCTTT. This gives the protein CAWRRVNTEAFF.

The J gene is TRBJ2-3, the V gene TRBV5-1; possibly TRBD2 for D (7 bases). V lost 0 bases and J lost 4, with 12 bases in between. The CDR3 has 15 amino acids. CDR1 is SGHRS and CDR2 is YFSETQ in the germline V gene. The CDR3 nucleotides read TGCGCCAGCAGCTTGGATGGGGGGGCAGCAGATACGCAGTATTTT. Its protein product is CASSLDGGAADTQYF.

The J gene is TRBJ1-5, the V gene TRBV18; possibly TRBD1 for D (6 bases). Germline CDR1 reads KGHSH; CDR2 reads LQKENI. The V end was cut by 1 base, the J end by 2 bases, with 12 bases between. This CDR3 comprises 16 residues. The CDR3 here is CASSPLGAYGNQPQHF. CDR3 sequence (DNA): TGTGCCAGCTCACCACTGGGGGCGTATGGCAATCAGCCCCAGCATTTT. The whole variable domain, filled in from reference TRBV18 and TRBJ1-5, reads NAGVMQNPRHLVRRRGQEARLRCSPMKGHSHVYWYRQLPEEGLKFMVYLQKENIIDESGMPKERFSAEFPKEGPSILRIQQVVRGDSAAYFCASSPLGAYGNQPQHFGDGTRLSIL.

This chain uses TRBV7-8 with TRBJ1-2; D is unclear. Trimming stripped 4 bases from V and 0 bases from J, with 12 bases between. The CDR3 spans 15 residues. Germline values: CDR1 SGHVS, CDR2 FQNEAQ. The CDR3 loop reads CASSSRTGANYGYTF. The CDR3 DNA sequence: TGTGCCAGCAGCTCCCGGACTGGAGCTAACTATGGCTACACCTTC.

The genes are TRBV4-2 and TRBJ2-1; weak D call: TRBD2 (6 bases). V shed 0 bases and J shed 8 bases, with 11 bases lying between them. CDR1 and CDR2 from the germline V gene are LGHNA and YNFKEQ. The length of the CDR3 is 14 residues. CDR3 amino acids: CASSQEGGEYEQFF. The CDR3 nucleotides read TGTGCCAGCAGCCAAGAGGGGGGAGAATATGAGCAGTTCTTC.

J is TRBJ1-1 and V is TRBV27; D might be TRBD1 (5 bases). Germline CDR1 and CDR2: MNHEY and SMNVEV (reference sequence). The CDR3 covers 12 residues. Trimming took 6 bases from V and 10 from J, leaving 15 bases between them. The CDR3 DNA follows: TGTGCCAGCAGCCCATTGGGGGGTGCAGCTTTCTTT. It yields the protein CASSPLGGAAFF.

This clone was found a few times. The CDR3 here is CASRAKILGGSGANVLTF. The CDR3 bases are TGTGCCAGCAGGGCCAAGATCTTAGGGGGCTCTGGGGCCAACGTCCTGACTTTC. The V and J genes are TRBV5-4 and TRBJ2-6, with D possibly matching TRBD1 (6 bases). Germline V gene sequence: CDR1 SGHNT, CDR2 YYREEE (reference sequence). The CDR3 covers 18 residues. The V and J ends lost 5 bases and 0 bases respectively, with 18 bases between them.

This clone was seen a few times. This chain connects TRBV5-5 to TRBJ2-7, with TRBD1 identical over 7 bases. Looked up from germline, CDR1 is SGHKS and CDR2 is YYEKEE (reference sequence). The trim removed 1 base at V and 6 bases at J, leaving 4 bases unmatched. This CDR3 contains 13 residues. The CDR3 coding sequence is TGTGCCAGCAGCTTGACAGGGGAGTCCGAGCAGTACTTC. This encodes CASSLTGESEQYF.